This TCR beta chain came from a study of tumor and adjacent non-tumor tissue in lung cancer. Points from the study as a whole: Tumor tissue had significantly higher TCR diversity than normal lung. Tumor repertoires had a smaller top 100 clone share than normal lung.

This sample's RNA came from whole unsorted tissue. Ten or more counts support this clonotype. Its antigen remains unknown. The CDR3 consists of 18 residues. Per the germline V gene, CDR1 is MNHNY and CDR2 is SVGAGI (reference sequence). V was shortened by 2 bases and J by 0 bases, with 17 bases between the two germline ends. The library came from three nested PCR rounds adapted from ARM-PCR protocols. TCRdb analysed the multiplex PCR reads with MiXCR anew, one entry per CDR3 protein. This sample yields roughly 120,000 distinct CDR3 sequences, of which roughly 77% are seen a single time; around a third belongs to the top ten.

The V gene is TRBV6-6, the J gene TRBJ1-3; D is possibly TRBD1 (5 bases). The clonotype comes from a woman aged 60-70 years with non-small cell lung cancer. Sequencing input: lung tumor tissue. DNA of the CDR3: TGTGCCAGCAGTTACCCCCCAGGGACCCTCGACTCTGGAAACACCATATATTTT. Residues: CASSYPPGTLDSGNTIYF.